This entry describes one T cell receptor (beta chain). There are a few counts of this clonotype. What antigen it recognizes has not been identified. Per-nucleotide qualities are absent, and no much larger clonotype sits a single base away. This record comes from a study of identical twins (dated by TCRdb to 2016 to 2018). Looking at the study overall: TCR alpha and beta repertoires from monozygotic twins, unrelated adults of various ages and cord blood were deep-sequenced to test whether fetal clonotypes persist. To rule out contamination, replicate twin experiments were performed at different times with different library preparation protocols. Broad study findings and their caveats: Compared with coincidental sharing between unrelated individuals, out-of-frame TCR alpha sequences shared between twins had an excess of sequences with low generation probability. Recombination models systematically underestimated out-of-frame TCR alpha sharing in monozygotic twins but agreed with sharing between unrelated individuals. Conclusions relied on cross-sectional statistical analysis, since the same donors could not be followed over many years. Invariant T cells such as MAIT and iNKT could partly confound zero-insertion analyses, though diverse VJ usage argued against this for most clonotypes. A weaker excess of twin sharing was found in beta out-of-frame sequences because the signal-to-noise ratio was lowered by fewer shared sequences. Fewer insertions were carried by abundant cord blood beta clonotypes; a weaker similar trend was observed in young adult naive repertoires, while no such trend was observed in memory repertoires.

CDR1 and CDR2 are read off the germline V gene as MDHEN and SYDVKM. Trimming accounts for 8 bases at V and 7 bases at J, while the number of junction bases matched to no gene is 6. There are 12 amino acids in the CDR3, from cysteine to phenylalanine inclusive. CDR3 DNA only is kept here, 36 bases in frame from base 1. Only healthy Caucasian donors were included. Three pairs of female monozygotic twins, all aged about 18 to 29 years, made up the twin cohort. CD4+ and CD8+ T cell populations were isolated with positive isolation kits from Invitrogen. The library was prepared using 5' RACE. For sequencing, an Illumina HiSeq 2000 was employed. Template switching introduced a universal primer binding site; the final cDNA contained a unique molecular identifier, enabling accurate counting of TCR cDNA molecules. Specific primers in the conserved constant-segment region were used to synthesize first-strand cDNA for TCR alpha and beta chains. To control for contamination, every cDNA library carried two barcodes: a SMART-Mk sample barcode plus Illumina barcodes. TruSeq adapter sequences and Illumina sample barcodes were added in two successive PCR steps. The TCR alpha and beta cDNA libraries were sequenced on the Illumina HiSeq platform using custom primers. In the original analysis: Unique molecular identifiers were extracted from raw reads with MiGEC, and CDR3 positions were determined with MiXCR. For each individual, recombination models were inferred using an EM algorithm with the repgenHMM and IGoR tools. The analysis of shared clonotypes was done with the tcR package in R, with sharing normalized by the product of cloneset sizes. To study raw recombination without the effects of thymic and clonal selection, out-of-frame nonproductive sequences were analyzed. TCRdb reworked the public reads: Q25 trimming with fastp, MiXCR clone assembly, productive beta chains retained. Every CDR3 protein is listed once, alongside the most common genes and DNA of its rows. For this entry, the V and J calls and clone size follow TCRdb and not the study's own pipeline. Here the sample has 500,000 to 550,000 distinct CDR3 sequences; less than 25% occur a single time. The ten largest make up under 0.95% of the sample.

The same specimen was also included in a second study, on T cells expressing NK-cell markers. The second paper further reports: TCR beta-chain repertoires were profiled in sorted CD3+CD56+NKG2C+, CD3+CD56+NKG2C- and CD3+CD56-NKG2C+ T-cell subsets from several donors. Among the eight sequenced donors, seven were HCMV-seropositive and one was HCMV-seronegative. In several experiments an anti-gammadeltaTCR antibody was added to restrict sorting to alphabetaTCR-expressing T cells. In several donors, the dominant CD3+CD56+NKG2C+ clonotypes ranked among the top 10 CD8+ clonotypes, making up roughly 1.0-7.5% of CD8+ T cells. Those dominant clonotypes were again the most abundant among CD3+CD56-NKG2C+ cells in a few donors, at roughly 25-60.1%. Whether the expanded NKG2C-expressing T cell clones were specific for HCMV antigens was left unclear. All eight donors whose samples were sequenced were randomly selected healthy volunteers, three of them men and five women. HCMV-specific IgG was detected in serum with a commercial ELISA kit to determine HCMV serostatus. MIGEC handled demultiplexing of the reads and grouping by UMI, while MiTCR was used to assemble and quantify clonotypes. To remove erroneous sequences, TCR cDNA sequences were retained only when supported by two or more reads. The tcR package was used for downstream repertoire analysis, and clonotypes were matched across fractions by CDR3 nucleotide sequence plus V segment. VDJmatch was used to annotate antigen specificity against VDJdb, with one amino acid substitution allowed in CDR3.

Sequences were obtained from CD4+ T cells sorted from blood. The chain is made from TRBV28 and TRBJ2-3; 7 of the junction bases match TRBD1. The sequence was collected from a woman in her late teens or twenties in good health. The nucleotide sequence reads as follows: TGTGCCAGCGACAGGGCTACGAATACGCAGTATTTT. It translates to CASDRATNTQYF.